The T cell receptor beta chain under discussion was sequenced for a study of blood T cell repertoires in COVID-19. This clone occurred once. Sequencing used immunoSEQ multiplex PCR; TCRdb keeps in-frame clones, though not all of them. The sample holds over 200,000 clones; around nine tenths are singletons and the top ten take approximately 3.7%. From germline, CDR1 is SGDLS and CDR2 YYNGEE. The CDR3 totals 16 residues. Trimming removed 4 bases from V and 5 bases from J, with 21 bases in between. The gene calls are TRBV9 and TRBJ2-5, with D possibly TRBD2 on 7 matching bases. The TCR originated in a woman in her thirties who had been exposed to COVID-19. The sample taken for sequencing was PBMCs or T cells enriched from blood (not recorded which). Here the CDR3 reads CASSQWGGSYEETQYF. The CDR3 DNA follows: TGTGCCAGCAGCCAGTGGGGGGGCAGTTACGAGGAGACCCAGTACTTC.